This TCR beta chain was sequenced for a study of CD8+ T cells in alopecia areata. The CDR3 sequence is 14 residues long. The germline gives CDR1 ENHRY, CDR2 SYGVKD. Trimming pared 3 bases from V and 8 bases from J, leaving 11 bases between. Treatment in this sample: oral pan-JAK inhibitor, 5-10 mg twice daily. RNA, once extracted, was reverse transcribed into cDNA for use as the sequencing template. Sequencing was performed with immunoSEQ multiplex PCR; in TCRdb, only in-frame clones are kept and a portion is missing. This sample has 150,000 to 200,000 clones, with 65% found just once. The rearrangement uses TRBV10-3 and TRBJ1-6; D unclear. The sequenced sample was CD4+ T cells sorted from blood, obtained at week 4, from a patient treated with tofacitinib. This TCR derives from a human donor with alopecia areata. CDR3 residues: CAISDRAPHSPLHF. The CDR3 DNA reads TGTGCCATCAGTGATCGGGCCCCGCATTCACCCCTCCACTTT.